Presented here are 27 T cell receptor beta chains from one specimen sequenced in a study of T cell responses to AZD1222 COVID-19 vaccine. Repertoires were generated with immunoSEQ multiplex PCR, while TCRdb's copy carries only in-frame clones and drops some. The table shows roughly 200,000 clones, with around 88% occurring only once. The sample consisted of peripheral blood, taken on day 0 of AZD1222 vaccination. The receptors derive from an adult in good health.

The gene calls are TRBV6-5 and TRBJ1-1; maybe TRBD1 (6 bases). Trimming shortened V by 0 bases and J by 2 bases, and 10 bases separated the two germline ends. Looked up from germline, CDR1 is MNHEY and CDR2 is SVGAGI. This CDR3 region has 15 residues. CDR3 bases: TGTGCCAGCAGTTACTCCCGGACAGCAAACACTGAAGCTTTCTTT. Translation: CASSYSRTANTEAFF.

This clone was seen a single time. The chain recombines TRBV5-1 with TRBJ2-5; no reliable D call. There are 13 residues in the CDR3. In germline, CDR1 is SGHRS, CDR2 YFSETQ. V lost 2 bases and J lost 5, with 10 bases in between. The CDR3 sequence: CASSFSGKETQYF. The CDR3 region has the DNA TGCGCCAGCAGCTTCTCTGGGAAGGAGACCCAGTACTTC.

This clone was counted a few times. The rearrangement links TRBV27 to TRBJ2-2, with D possibly being TRBD1 (5 bases). V lost 5 bases and J 0 bases, leaving 10 bases between the germline ends. This CDR3 comprises 15 residues. Germline V gene data show CDR1 as MNHEY and CDR2 as SMNVEV (reference sequence). As DNA, the CDR3 is TGTGCCAGCAGTCAACAGGTCTCGAACACCGGGGAGCTGTTTTTT. It translates to CASSQQVSNTGELFF.

The CDR3 region has the DNA TGTGCCAGTAGAGTAGGCACAGCCGTATCACCCCTCCACTTT. It translates to CASRVGTAVSPLHF. This chain joins TRBV19 and TRBJ1-6; D call uncertain. Trimming stripped 6 bases from V and 10 bases from J, with 16 bases between. The CDR3 length is 14 residues. CDR1 is LNHDA, CDR2 SQIVND, per germline (reference sequence).

V gene TRBV5-1 combines with J gene TRBJ2-2; possibly TRBD2 for D (7 bases). This CDR3 comprises 15 residues. Between the trimmed V and J ends, which lost 1 base and 3 bases, there was a span of 10 bases. Germline V gene lookup returns CDR1 SGHRS and CDR2 YFSETQ. In DNA form, the CDR3 reads TGCGCCAGCAGCTTGTCGGGGGGCGACACCGGGGAGCTGTTTTTT. Translation gives CASSLSGGDTGELFF.

The rearrangement links TRBV30 to TRBJ2-7; D not resolved. Germline V gives CDR1 GTSNPN, CDR2 SVGIG (reference sequence). The CDR3 runs 14 residues. Trimming stripped 8 bases from V and 2 bases from J, with 19 bases between. The CDR3 loop is CAGTPGIRAYEQYF. The DNA of the CDR3 is TGTGCCGGAACCCCCGGCATTAGGGCCTACGAGCAGTACTTC.

This sequence joins TRBV5-1 and TRBJ1-4; no firm D call. CDR1 is SGHRS and CDR2 is YFSETQ in the germline V gene. Trimming pared 1 base from V and 8 bases from J, leaving 15 bases between. There are 15 residues in the CDR3. The CDR3 sequence is CASSLRKTPEEKLFF. The CDR3 coding sequence is TGCGCCAGCAGCTTGCGGAAAACTCCGGAGGAAAAACTGTTTTTT.

This chain connects TRBV12-3 or TRBV12-4 to TRBJ2-1, with D perhaps matching TRBD1 (5 bases). This CDR3 contains 12 residues. Trimming removed 1 base at V and 9 bases at J, with 7 bases between. CDR3 sequence reads: CASSLEGFEQFF. Written as DNA, the CDR3 is TGTGCCAGCAGTTTAGAGGGGTTTGAGCAGTTCTTC.

V is TRBV3-1 (or the pseudogene TRBV3-2) and J is TRBJ2-5; 13 bases match TRBD2. The length of the CDR3 is 19 residues. Germline V gene lookup returns CDR1 LGHDT and CDR2 YNNKEL (reference sequence). V shed 0 bases, J shed 5 bases, and the junction held 12 bases outside the gene matches. CDR3 loop: CASSQDYGTSGGAGETQYF. CDR3 DNA sequence: TGTGCCAGCAGCCAAGATTACGGTACTAGCGGGGGGGCCGGTGAGACCCAGTACTTC.

V is TRBV28 and J is TRBJ2-7; the match to TRBD1 covers 7 bases. The CDR3 length is 15 residues. CDR1 MDHEN and CDR2 SYDVKM come from the germline V gene. The junction had 12 bases not matched to a gene; V was cut back by 6 bases and J by 4 bases. This chain's CDR3 is CASRPGTAEGYEQYF. DNA for the CDR3: TGTGCCAGCAGACCTGGGACAGCCGAAGGATACGAGCAGTACTTC.

This chain joins TRBV3-1 (or the pseudogene TRBV3-2) and TRBJ2-7, with D perhaps matching TRBD2 (6 bases). Trimming took 4 bases from V and 1 from J, leaving 11 bases between them. This CDR3 is 14 amino acids long. Germline V gene sequence: CDR1 LGHDT, CDR2 YNNKEL (reference sequence). CDR3 in amino acids: CASSPGTGSYEQYF. As DNA, the CDR3 is TGTGCCAGCAGCCCCGGGACTGGTTCCTACGAGCAGTACTTC.

This sequence joins TRBV7-8 and TRBJ2-7, with 10 bases identical to TRBD2. The CDR3 totals 14 residues. Per the germline V gene, CDR1 is SGHVS and CDR2 is FQNEAQ. V gave up 5 bases and J gave up 2 bases; unmatched junction bases: 3. The DNA of the CDR3 is TGTGCCAGCAGCGGAGGACTAGCGGCCTACGAGCAGTACTTC. This encodes CASSGGLAAYEQYF.

The chain combines TRBV3-1 (or the pseudogene TRBV3-2) with TRBJ1-1; D possibly corresponds to TRBD1 (5 bases). The CDR3 runs to 11 residues. Trimming cost V 6 bases and J 7 bases, with 9 bases left between them. The germline gives CDR1 LGHDT, CDR2 YNNKEL (reference sequence). CDR3 protein: CASRHTGEAFF. In DNA, the CDR3 is TGTGCCAGCAGACACACAGGTGAAGCTTTCTTT.

The rearrangement joins TRBV30 to TRBJ1-1, with D possibly matching TRBD1 (5 bases). Trimming stripped 4 bases from V and 1 base from J, with 19 bases between. Germline CDR1 is GTSNPN and CDR2 is SVGIG (reference sequence). The CDR3 totals 16 residues. DNA for the CDR3: TGTGCCTGGACAAAAGGGACGGGGTACGGGAACACTGAAGCTTTCTTT. Protein: CAWTKGTGYGNTEAFF. The full variable domain, its missing parts supplied by reference TRBV30 and TRBJ1-1, is SQTIHQWPATLVQPVGSPLSLECTVEGTSNPNLYWYRQAAGRGLQLLFYSVGIGQISSEVPQNLSASRPQDRQFILSSKKLLLSDSGFYLCAWTKGTGYGNTEAFFGQGTRLTVV.

This clone was found once. The gene calls are TRBV30 and TRBJ1-1, with D maybe TRBD1 (5 bases). Germline V gene sequence: CDR1 GTSNPN, CDR2 SVGIG (reference sequence). Deletions cut 3 bases from V and 0 bases from J, with 17 bases between. This CDR3 comprises 16 residues. CDR3 nucleotides: TGTGCCTGGAGCTTCAGTGGACGGGGCTTGAACACTGAAGCTTTCTTT. This codes for CAWSFSGRGLNTEAFF.

A remark on this clone: A junction end diverges from the germline sequence, so it may reflect a read error. The chain links TRBV18 to TRBJ1-1; no clear D. The CDR3 extends over 17 amino acids. Germline CDR1 KGHSH, CDR2 LQKENI. Here the CDR3 DNA reads TGTGCCAGCTTACCACGGGGATTTGCCACCTTGAACACTGAAGCTTTCTTT. Translating it yields CASLPRGFATLNTEAFF.

This sequence joins TRBV2 and TRBJ1-2, with 7 bases identical to TRBD1. V lost 8 bases to trimming and J lost 0 bases; unmatched junction nucleotides: 6. CDR1 and CDR2 (germline): SNHLY, FYNNEI. The CDR3 consists of 14 residues. The CDR3 is CASVRDSANYGYTF. The CDR3 DNA sequence: TGTGCCAGCGTCCGGGACAGCGCTAACTATGGCTACACCTTC.

This chain connects TRBV7-3 to TRBJ2-3; D perhaps matches TRBD2 (5 bases). Trimming removed 3 bases at V and 3 bases at J, with 7 bases between. The CDR3 has 13 residues. CDR1 is SGHTA, CDR2 FQGTGA, per germline. CDR3 sequence: CASSFPGTDTQYF. In nucleotides, the CDR3 is TGTGCCAGCAGCTTCCCGGGGACAGATACGCAGTATTTT.

The rearrangement uses TRBV2 and TRBJ1-4; the D gene is possibly TRBD1 (5 bases). The germline CDR1 and CDR2 sequences are SNHLY and FYNNEI. With 8 bases removed from V and 7 bases from J, the gap between germline ends came to 5 bases. CDR3 size: 10 residues. Here the CDR3 reads CASGGEKLFF. The CDR3 DNA is TGTGCCAGCGGGGGTGAAAAACTGTTTTTT.

The count of this clone is one. This CDR3 is also generated by other DNA sequences in the sample. Here the CDR3 DNA reads TGTGCCTCGAAACAGGGGACCTACGAGCAGTACTTC. It translates to CASKQGTYEQYF. J is TRBJ2-7 and V is TRBV30, with 7 bases lining up with TRBD1. J was trimmed by 2 bases and V by 7 bases; bases with no gene match: 5. Germline lookup yields CDR1 GTSNPN and CDR2 SVGIG (reference sequence). The CDR3 spans 12 residues.

The V and J genes are TRBV6-2 or TRBV6-3 and TRBJ2-2, with D uncertain. With 4 bases removed from V and 1 base from J, the gap between germline ends came to 4 bases. CDR3 size: 13 residues. Germline CDR1 MNHEY, CDR2 SVGEGT. As DNA, the CDR3 is TGTGCCAGCAGTTCGTTGAACACCGGGGAGCTGTTTTTT. Protein sequence: CASSSLNTGELFF.

This sequence joins TRBV11-2 and TRBJ1-2; unclear D gene. V lost 6 bases and J lost 8, with 19 bases in between. Germline V gene data show CDR1 as SGHAT and CDR2 as FQNNGV. The CDR3 covers 14 residues. The CDR3, as DNA: TGTGCCAGCAGTTATGGACGGCACGAGATCGGCTACACCTTC. This encodes CASSYGRHEIGYTF. The full variable domain, its missing parts supplied by reference TRBV11-2 and TRBJ1-2, is EAGVAQSPRYKIIEKRQSVAFWCNPISGHATLYWYQQILGQGPKLLIQFQNNGVVDDSQLPKDRFSAERLKGVDSTLKIQPAKLEDSAVYLCASSYGRHEIGYTFGSGTRLTVV.

The V gene is TRBV27, the J gene TRBJ1-2; 7 bases agree with TRBD1. The CDR3 extends over 15 amino acids. V dropped 4 bases and J dropped 5; count of bases not matched to a gene: 10. Germline V gene lookup returns CDR1 MNHEY and CDR2 SMNVEV (reference sequence). The chain's CDR3 is CASSSAGRGYYGYTF. Here the CDR3 DNA reads TGTGCCAGCAGTTCTGCTGGCAGGGGGTATTATGGCTACACCTTC.

This rearrangement joins TRBV28 to TRBJ1-1; a weak D match, TRBD1 (5 bases). The V gene's germline CDR1 is MDHEN and CDR2 SYDVKM. With 6 bases removed from V and 1 base from J, the gap between germline ends came to 21 bases. The CDR3 spans 17 residues. CDR3 sequence reads: CASRIYRAYGQNTEAFF. The CDR3 DNA sequence: TGTGCCAGCAGAATATACAGAGCGTACGGACAGAACACTGAAGCTTTCTTT.

The chain links TRBV7-9 to TRBJ1-2, with 7 positions matching TRBD1. The V and J ends lost 6 bases and 6 bases, in that order; junction bases with no gene match: 13. Germline V lookup: CDR1 SEHNR, CDR2 FQNEAQ (reference sequence). The CDR3 covers 15 residues. CDR3 nucleotides: TGTGCCAGCAGTTGGGCGGACAGGAAGGGGGATGGCTACACCTTC. Amino acid sequence: CASSWADRKGDGYTF.

The chain recombines TRBV5-6 with TRBJ1-4; no reliable D call. The CDR3 is 15 residues long. Trimming stripped 0 bases from V and 0 bases from J, with 6 bases between. Germline lookup yields CDR1 SGHDT and CDR2 YYEEEE. The DNA for the CDR3 is TGTGCCAGCAGCTTGGTGGGGACAACTAATGAAAAACTGTTTTTT. Protein product: CASSLVGTTNEKLFF.

The gene calls are TRBV7-3 and TRBJ2-2; D unclear. The CDR3 is made up of 13 amino acids. Between the trimmed V and J ends, which lost 5 bases and 7 bases, there was a span of 11 bases. Germline CDR1 and CDR2: SGHTA and FQGTGA. This CDR3 reads CASSPQSRGELFF. The DNA for the CDR3 is TGTGCCAGCAGCCCCCAAAGCCGCGGGGAGCTGTTTTTT. The variable domain in full, with the rest retrieved from reference TRBV7-3 and TRBJ2-2, is GAGVSQTPSNKVTEKGKYVELRCDPISGHTALYWYRQSLGQGPEFLIYFQGTGAADDSGLPNDRFFAVRPEGSVSTLKIQRTERGDSAVYLCASSPQSRGELFFGEGSRLTVL.